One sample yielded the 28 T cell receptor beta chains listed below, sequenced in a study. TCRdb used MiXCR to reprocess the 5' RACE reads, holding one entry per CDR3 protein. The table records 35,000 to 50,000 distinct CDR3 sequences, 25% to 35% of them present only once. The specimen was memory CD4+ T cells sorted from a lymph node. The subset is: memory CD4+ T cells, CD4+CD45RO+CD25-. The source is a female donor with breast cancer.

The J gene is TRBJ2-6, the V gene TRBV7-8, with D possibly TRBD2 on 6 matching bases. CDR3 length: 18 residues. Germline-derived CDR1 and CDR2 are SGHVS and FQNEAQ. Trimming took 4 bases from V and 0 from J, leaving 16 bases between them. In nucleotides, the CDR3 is TGTGCCAGCAGCTGGTCGGGACTCGACTTCTCTGGGGCCAACGTCCTGACTTTC. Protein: CASSWSGLDFSGANVLTF.

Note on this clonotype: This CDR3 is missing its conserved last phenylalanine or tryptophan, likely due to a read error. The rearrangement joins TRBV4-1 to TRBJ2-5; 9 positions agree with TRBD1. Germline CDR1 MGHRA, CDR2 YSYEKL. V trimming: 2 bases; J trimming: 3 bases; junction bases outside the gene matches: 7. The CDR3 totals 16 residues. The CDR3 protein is CASSQRDRVVKETQYS. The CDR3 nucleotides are TGCGCCAGCAGCCAACGGGACAGGGTGGTCAAAGAGACCCAGTACTCC.

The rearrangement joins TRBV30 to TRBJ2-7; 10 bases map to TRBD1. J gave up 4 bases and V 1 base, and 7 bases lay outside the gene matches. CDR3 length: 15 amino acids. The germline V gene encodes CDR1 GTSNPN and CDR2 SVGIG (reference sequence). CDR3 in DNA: TGTGCCTGGAGTGCTCAGACAGGGGGCAGATACGAGCAGTACTTC. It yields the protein CAWSAQTGGRYEQYF.

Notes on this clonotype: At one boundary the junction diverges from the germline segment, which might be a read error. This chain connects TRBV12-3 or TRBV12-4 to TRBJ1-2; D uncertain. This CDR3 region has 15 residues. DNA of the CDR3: TGTGCCAGCAGGTTAGCGTCAGGAAAATCCTATGGCTACACCTTC. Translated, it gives CASRLASGKSYGYTF.

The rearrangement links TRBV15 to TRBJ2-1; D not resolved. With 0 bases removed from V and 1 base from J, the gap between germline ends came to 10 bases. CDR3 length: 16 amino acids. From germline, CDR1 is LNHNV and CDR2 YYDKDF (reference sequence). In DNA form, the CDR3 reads TGTGCCACCAGCAGAGACGGCACCCCTTCCTACAATGAGCAGTTCTTC. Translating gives CATSRDGTPSYNEQFF.

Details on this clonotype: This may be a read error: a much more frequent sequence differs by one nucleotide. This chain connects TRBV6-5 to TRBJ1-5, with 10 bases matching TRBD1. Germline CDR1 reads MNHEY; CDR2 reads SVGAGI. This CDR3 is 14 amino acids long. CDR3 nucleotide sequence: TGTACCAGCAGTTACGGGACAGGGGCTCAGCCCCAGCATTTT. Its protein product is CTSSYGTGAQPQHF.

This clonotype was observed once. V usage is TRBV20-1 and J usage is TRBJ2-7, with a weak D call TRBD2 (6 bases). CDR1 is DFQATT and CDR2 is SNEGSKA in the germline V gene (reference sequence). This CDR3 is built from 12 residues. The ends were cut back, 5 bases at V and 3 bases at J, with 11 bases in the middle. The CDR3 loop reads CSAQREHYEQYF. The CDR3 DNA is TGCAGTGCTCAACGGGAGCACTACGAGCAGTACTTC.

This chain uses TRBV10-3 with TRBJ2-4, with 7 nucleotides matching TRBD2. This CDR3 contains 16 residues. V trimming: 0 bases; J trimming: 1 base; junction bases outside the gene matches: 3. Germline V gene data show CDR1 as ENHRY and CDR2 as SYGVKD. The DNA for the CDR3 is TGTGCCATCAGTGAGTCGGGGGAGGGGGCCAAAAACATTCAGTACTTC. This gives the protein CAISESGEGAKNIQYF.

This CDR3 reads CSASASRANTEAFF. The CDR3 bases are TGCAGTGCTAGCGCCAGTAGGGCGAACACTGAAGCTTTCTTT. This chain connects TRBV20-1 to TRBJ1-1; D uncertain. The CDR3 has 14 residues. V was shortened by 3 bases and J by 1 base, with 12 bases between the two germline ends. Per the germline V gene, CDR1 is DFQATT and CDR2 is SNEGSKA (reference sequence).

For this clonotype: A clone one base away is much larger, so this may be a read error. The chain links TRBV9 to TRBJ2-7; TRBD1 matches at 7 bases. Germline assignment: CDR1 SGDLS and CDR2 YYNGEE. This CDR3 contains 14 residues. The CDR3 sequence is CANSVARDSSKQYF. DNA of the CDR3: TGTGCCAACAGCGTAGCTCGGGACAGTTCTAAGCAGTACTTC.

DNA of the CDR3: TGTGCCAGCGGCTATGGACCGAGCCAAGAGACCCAGTACTTC. Protein product: CASGYGPSQETQYF. The V call is TRBV12-3 or TRBV12-4, the J call TRBJ2-5; D is undetermined. CDR3 length: 14 amino acids. V lost 8 bases and J 1 base, leaving 14 bases between the germline ends.

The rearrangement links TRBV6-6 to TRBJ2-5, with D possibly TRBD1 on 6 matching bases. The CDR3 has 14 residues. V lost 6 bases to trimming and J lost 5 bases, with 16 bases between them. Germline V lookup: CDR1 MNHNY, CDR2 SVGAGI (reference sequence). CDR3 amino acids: CASRTTQGLETQYF. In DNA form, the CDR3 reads TGTGCCAGCAGGACCACCCAGGGGCTGGAGACCCAGTACTTC.

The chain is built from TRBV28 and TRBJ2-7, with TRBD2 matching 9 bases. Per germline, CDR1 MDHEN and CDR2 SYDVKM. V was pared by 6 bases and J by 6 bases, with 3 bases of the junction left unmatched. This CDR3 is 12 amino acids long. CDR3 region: CASRPSGAEQYF. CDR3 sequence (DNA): TGTGCCAGCAGGCCTAGCGGGGCCGAGCAGTACTTC.

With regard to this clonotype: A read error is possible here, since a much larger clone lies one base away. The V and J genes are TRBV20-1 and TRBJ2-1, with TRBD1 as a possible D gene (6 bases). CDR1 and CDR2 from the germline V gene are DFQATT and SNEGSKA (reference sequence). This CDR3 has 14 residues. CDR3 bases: TGCAGTGCGGGTAGGGGGTCCTCCTACAATGTGCAGTTCTTC. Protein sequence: CSAGRGSSYNVQFF.

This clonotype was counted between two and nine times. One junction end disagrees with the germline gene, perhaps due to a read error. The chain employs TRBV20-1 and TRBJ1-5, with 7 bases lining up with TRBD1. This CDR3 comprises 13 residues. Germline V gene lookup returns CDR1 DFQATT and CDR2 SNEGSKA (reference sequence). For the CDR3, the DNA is TGCAGTGGTAGACAGGGCCCCAATCAGCCCCAGCATTTT. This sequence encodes CSGRQGPNQPQHF.

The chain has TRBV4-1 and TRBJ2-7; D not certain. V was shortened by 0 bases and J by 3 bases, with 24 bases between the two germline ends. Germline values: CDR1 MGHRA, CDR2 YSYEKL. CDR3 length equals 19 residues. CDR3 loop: CASSQDESLFGRTDYEQYF. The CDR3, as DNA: TGCGCCAGCAGCCAAGATGAATCACTTTTTGGCCGGACCGACTACGAGCAGTACTTC.

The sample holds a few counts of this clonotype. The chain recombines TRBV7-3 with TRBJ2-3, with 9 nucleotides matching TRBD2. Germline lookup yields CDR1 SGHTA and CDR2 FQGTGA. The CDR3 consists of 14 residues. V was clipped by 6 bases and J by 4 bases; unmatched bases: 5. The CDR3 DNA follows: TGTGCCAGCAGGCTAGCGGGACAATCAGATACGCAGTATTTT. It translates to CASRLAGQSDTQYF.

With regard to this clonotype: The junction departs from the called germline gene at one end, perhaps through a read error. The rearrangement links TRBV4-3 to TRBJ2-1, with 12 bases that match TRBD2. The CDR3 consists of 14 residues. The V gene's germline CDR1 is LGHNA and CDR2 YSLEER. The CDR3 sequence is CASSQTTSGSVKIF. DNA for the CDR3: TGCGCCAGCAGCCAAACGACTAGCGGGAGTGTTAAGATCTTC.

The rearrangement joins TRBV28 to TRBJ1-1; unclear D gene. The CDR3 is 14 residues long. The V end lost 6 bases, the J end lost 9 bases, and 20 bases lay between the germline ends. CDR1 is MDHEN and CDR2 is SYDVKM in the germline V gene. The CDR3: CASRFPYLGEKAFF. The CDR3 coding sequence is TGTGCCAGCAGGTTCCCCTATTTGGGAGAAAAAGCTTTCTTT. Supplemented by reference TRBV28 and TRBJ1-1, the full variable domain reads DVKVTQSSRYLVKRTGEKVFLECVQDMDHENMFWYRQDPGLGLRLIYFSYDVKMKEKGDIPEGYSVSREKKERFSLILESASTNQTSMYLCASRFPYLGEKAFFGQGTRLTVV.

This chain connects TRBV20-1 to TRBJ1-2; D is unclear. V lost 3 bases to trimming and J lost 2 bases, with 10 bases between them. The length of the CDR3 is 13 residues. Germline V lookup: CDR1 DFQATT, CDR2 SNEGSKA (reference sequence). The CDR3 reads CSARRVDNYGYTF. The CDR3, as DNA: TGCAGTGCTAGGAGGGTCGACAACTATGGCTACACCTTC.

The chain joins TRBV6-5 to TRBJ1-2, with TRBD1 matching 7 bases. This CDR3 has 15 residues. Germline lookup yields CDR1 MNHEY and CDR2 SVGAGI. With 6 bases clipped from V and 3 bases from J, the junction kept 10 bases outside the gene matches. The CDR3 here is CASSYRGQRDYGYTF. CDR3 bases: TGTGCCAGCAGCTACAGGGGCCAGCGAGACTATGGCTACACCTTC.

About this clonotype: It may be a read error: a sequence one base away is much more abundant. CDR3 amino acids: CASSPRRGGDSEQYF. The CDR3, as DNA: TGCGCCAGCAGCCCCCGACGAGGGGGAGACTCCGAGCAGTACTTC. The V gene is TRBV5-1, the J gene TRBJ2-7; a weak D match, TRBD1 (6 bases). The CDR3 spans 15 residues. The V gene lost 4 bases and the J gene lost 6 bases, with 20 bases spanning the gap. From germline, CDR1 is SGHRS and CDR2 YFSETQ.

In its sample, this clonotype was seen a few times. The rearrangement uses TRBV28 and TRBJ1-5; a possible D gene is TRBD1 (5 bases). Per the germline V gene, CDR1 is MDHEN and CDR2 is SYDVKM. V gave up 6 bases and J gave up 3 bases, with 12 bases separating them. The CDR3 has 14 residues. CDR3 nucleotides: TGTGCCAGCAGCCCTCGACAGTACAATCAGCCCCAGCATTTT. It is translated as CASSPRQYNQPQHF.

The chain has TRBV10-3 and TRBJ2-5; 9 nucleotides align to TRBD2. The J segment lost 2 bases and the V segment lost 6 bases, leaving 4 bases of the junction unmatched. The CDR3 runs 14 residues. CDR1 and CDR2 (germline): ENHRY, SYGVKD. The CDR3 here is CAIRTTSGQETQYF. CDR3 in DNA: TGTGCCATCAGGACGACTAGCGGTCAAGAGACCCAGTACTTC.

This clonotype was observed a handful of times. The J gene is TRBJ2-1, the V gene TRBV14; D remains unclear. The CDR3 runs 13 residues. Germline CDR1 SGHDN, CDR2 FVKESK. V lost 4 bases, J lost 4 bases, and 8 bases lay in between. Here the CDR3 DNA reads TGTGCCAGCAGCCGGTCACGATACAATGAGCAGTTCTTC. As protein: CASSRSRYNEQFF.

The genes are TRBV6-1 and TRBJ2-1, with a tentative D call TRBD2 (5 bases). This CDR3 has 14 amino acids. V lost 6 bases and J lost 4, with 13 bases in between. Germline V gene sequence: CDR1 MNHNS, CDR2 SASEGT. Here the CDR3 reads CASSPQLGYNEQFF. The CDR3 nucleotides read TGTGCCAGCAGCCCGCAACTAGGGTACAATGAGCAGTTCTTC.

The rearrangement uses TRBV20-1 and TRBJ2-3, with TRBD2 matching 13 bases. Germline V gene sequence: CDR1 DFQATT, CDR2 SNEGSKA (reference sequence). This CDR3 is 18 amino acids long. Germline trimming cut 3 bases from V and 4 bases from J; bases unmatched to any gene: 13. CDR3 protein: CSASGGTSGNGKSDTQYF. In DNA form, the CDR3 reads TGCAGTGCTAGTGGCGGGACTAGCGGGAACGGGAAGTCAGATACGCAGTATTTT.

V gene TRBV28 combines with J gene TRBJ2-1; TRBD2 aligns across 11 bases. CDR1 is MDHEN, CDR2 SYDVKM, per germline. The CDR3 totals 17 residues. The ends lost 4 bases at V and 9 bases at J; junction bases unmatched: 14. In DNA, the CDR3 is TGTGCCAGCAGTTCTCCACTTAGCGGGAGGGCCTCGAGTGAGCAGTTCTTC. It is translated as CASSSPLSGRASSEQFF.